These 5 T cell receptor beta chains came from one sample sequenced in a study of CD4 T cells in relation to SARS-CoV-2 and coronaviruses. Produced via immunoSEQ multiplex PCR; TCRdb's table is partial and in-frame only. This table has some 40,000 clones, around 82% appearing once. What these receptors recognize is not known. Sequenced input: naive CD4+ T cells from PBMCs, cultured in vitro. Subset indicated: naive CD4+ T cells isolated by negative enrichment. The receptors were sampled from an adult with COVID-19.

This chain joins TRBV7-9 and TRBJ2-1, with 15 bases fitting TRBD2. The germline V gene encodes CDR1 SEHNR and CDR2 FQNEAQ (reference sequence). V trimming: 5 bases; J trimming: 13 bases; junction bases outside the gene matches: 6. The CDR3 length is 14 residues. CDR3 region: CASSPGLAGGHQFF. The CDR3 DNA is TGTGCCAGCAGCCCGGGACTAGCGGGAGGACACCAGTTCTTC.

The chain employs TRBV27 and TRBJ2-6; D not certain. The CDR3 runs 14 residues. The germline V gene encodes CDR1 MNHEY and CDR2 SMNVEV (reference sequence). The V end lost 1 base, the J end lost 0 bases, and 1 base lay between the germline ends. CDR3 DNA sequence: TGTGCCAGCAGTTTATACTCTGGGGCCAACGTCCTGACTTTC. Translating gives CASSLYSGANVLTF.

This chain joins TRBV2 and TRBJ2-1, with D perhaps TRBD2 (5 bases). Germline V lookup: CDR1 SNHLY, CDR2 FYNNEI. V lost 2 bases and J 12 bases, leaving 17 bases between the germline ends. The CDR3 sequence is 14 residues long. CDR3 in DNA: TGTGCCAGCAGTGAAAGGGTAGCGTCGGTTGGGCAGTTCTTC. This sequence encodes CASSERVASVGQFF.

This clone occurred a few times. Here the CDR3 reads CASSQGTGEQYF. The CDR3 DNA follows: TGTGCCAGCAGCCAAGGGACCGGCGAGCAGTACTTC. The V gene is TRBV4-2, the J gene TRBJ2-7; no definite D call. The germline CDR1 and CDR2 sequences are LGHNA and YNFKEQ. The CDR3 contains 12 residues. V was trimmed by 1 base and J by 6 bases, leaving 7 bases between them.

The chain is built from TRBV27 and TRBJ2-2, with a possible D match to TRBD1 (5 bases). V was shortened by 5 bases and J by 5 bases, with 24 bases between the two germline ends. The CDR3 is made up of 18 amino acids. Germline V gene lookup returns CDR1 MNHEY and CDR2 SMNVEV (reference sequence). The CDR3 spells CASSQTPPVVRATGELFF. CDR3 coding DNA: TGTGCCAGCAGTCAAACCCCCCCCGTCGTCAGGGCGACCGGGGAGCTGTTTTTT.